This TCR beta chain stems from a study of shared clonotypes between healthy human individuals. Germline V gene sequence: CDR1 ENHRY, CDR2 SYGVKD. The germline V and J ends were trimmed by 0 bases and 7 bases, with 16 bases remaining between them. This CDR3 region has 16 residues. Researchers divided each subset's genomic DNA evenly across several immunoSEQ plates. TCRdb's table, derived via immunoSEQ multiplex PCR, lists solely in-frame clones and lacks some. Of 530,000 or so clones in the sample, almost 80% were seen once. Donors included only healthy HIV-negative adults lacking recent acute infections or vaccinations. Every contributor of samples was a Caucasian grown-up residing in Nashville, Tennessee.

The chain links TRBV10-3 to TRBJ2-1; tentative D call: TRBD2 (5 bases). The TCR was taken from a woman in her thirties or forties in good health. Some clones in this sample may be carry-over from other donors' samples. Sample: PBMCs. CDR3 sequence reads: CAISESVSGLGNEQFF. In nucleotides, the CDR3 is TGTGCCATCAGTGAGTCTGTAAGCGGATTAGGGAATGAGCAGTTCTTC.